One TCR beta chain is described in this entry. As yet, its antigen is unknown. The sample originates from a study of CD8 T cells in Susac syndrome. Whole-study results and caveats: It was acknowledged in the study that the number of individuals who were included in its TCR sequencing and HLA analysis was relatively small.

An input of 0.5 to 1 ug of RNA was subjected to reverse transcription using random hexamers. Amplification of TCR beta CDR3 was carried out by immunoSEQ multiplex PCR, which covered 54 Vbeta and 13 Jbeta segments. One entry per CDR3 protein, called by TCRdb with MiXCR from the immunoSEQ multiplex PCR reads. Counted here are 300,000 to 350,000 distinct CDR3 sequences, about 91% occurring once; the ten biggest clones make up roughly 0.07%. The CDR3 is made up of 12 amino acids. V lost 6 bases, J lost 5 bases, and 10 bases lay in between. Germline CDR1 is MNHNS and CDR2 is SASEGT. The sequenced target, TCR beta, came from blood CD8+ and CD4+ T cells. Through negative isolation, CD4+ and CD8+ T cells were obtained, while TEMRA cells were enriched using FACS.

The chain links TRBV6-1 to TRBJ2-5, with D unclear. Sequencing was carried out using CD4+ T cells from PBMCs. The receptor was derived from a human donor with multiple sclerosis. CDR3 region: CASSSNRETQYF. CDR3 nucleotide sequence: TGTGCCAGCAGCTCAAATAGGGAGACCCAGTACTTC.